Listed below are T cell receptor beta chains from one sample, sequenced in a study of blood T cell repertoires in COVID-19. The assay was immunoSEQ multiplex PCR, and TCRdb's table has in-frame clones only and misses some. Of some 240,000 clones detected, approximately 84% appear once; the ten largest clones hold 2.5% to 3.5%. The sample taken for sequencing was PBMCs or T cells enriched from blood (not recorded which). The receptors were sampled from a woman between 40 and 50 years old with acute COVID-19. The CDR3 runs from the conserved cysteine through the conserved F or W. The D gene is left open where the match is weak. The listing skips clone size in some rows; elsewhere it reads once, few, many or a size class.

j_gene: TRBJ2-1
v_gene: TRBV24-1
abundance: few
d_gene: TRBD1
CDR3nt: TGTGCCACCAAGGACAGGGGGCTAGGGACTCCCTACAATGAGCAGTTCTTC
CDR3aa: CATKDRGLGTPYNEQFF

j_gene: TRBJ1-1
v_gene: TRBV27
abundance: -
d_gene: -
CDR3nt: TGTGCCAGCAGTTTATCTCGGGGTATGAACACTGAAGCTTTCTTT
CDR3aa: CASSLSRGMNTEAFF

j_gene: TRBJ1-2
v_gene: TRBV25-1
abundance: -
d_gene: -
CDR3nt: TGTGCCAGCAGTGAATCGGGACTCTGGAAACTGGATGGCTACACCTTC
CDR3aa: CASSESGLWKLDGYTF

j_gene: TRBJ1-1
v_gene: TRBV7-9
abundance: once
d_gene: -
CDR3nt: TGTGCCAGTGGCGGCTTGAACACTGAAGCTTTCTTT
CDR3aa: CASGGLNTEAFF

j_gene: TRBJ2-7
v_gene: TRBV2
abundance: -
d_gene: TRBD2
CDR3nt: TGTGCCAGCACTCGGGAGGGCATCGAGCAGTACTTC
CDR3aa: CASTREGIEQYF

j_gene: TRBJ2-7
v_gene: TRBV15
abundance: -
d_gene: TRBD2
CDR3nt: TGTGCCACCAGCAGAGTGTTTGGGTCTAGCGGGAGGGCCCCGCGCGACGAGCAGTACTTC
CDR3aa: CATSRVFGSSGRAPRDEQYF

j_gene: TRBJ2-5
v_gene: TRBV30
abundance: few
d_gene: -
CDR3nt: TGTGCCTGGAGTCACAGGGGGGGTGGGACCCAGTACTTC
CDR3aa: CAWSHRGGGTQYF

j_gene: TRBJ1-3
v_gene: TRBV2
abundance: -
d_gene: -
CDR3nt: TGTGCCAGCATTCCGACAGCTAGTGGAAACACCATATATTTT
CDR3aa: CASIPTASGNTIYF

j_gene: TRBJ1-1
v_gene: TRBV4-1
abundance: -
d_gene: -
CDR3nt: TGCGCCAGCAGCCAAGAGGTGGCGGGGCCGAACACTGAAGCTTTCTTT
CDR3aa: CASSQEVAGPNTEAFF

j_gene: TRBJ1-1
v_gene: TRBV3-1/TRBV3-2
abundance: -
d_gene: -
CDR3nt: TGTGCCAGCAGCCAAGGAATAGGGGTCACTGAAGCTTTCTTT
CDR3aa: CASSQGIGVTEAFF

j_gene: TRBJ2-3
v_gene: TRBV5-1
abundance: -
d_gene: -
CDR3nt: TGCGCCAGCAGCTTAGATTCCCAACTAGCTTTAAGCACAGATACGCAGTATTTT
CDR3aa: CASSLDSQLALSTDTQYF

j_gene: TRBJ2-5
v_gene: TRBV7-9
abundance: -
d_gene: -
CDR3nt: TGTGCCAGCAGCGCCGTAGGAGGAGGAGAGACCCAGTACTTC
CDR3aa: CASSAVGGGETQYF

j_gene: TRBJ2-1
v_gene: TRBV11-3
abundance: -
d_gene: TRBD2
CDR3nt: TGTGCCAGCAGCTTAGTTCTTGGGCGGGGGAACTACAATGAGCAGTTCTTC
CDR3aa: CASSLVLGRGNYNEQFF

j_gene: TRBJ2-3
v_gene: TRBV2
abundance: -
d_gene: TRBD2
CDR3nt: TGTGCCAGCAGTGAACTAGCGGGAGTGGGCACAGATACGCAGTATTTT
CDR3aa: CASSELAGVGTDTQYF

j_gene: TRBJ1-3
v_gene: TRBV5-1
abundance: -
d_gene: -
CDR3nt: TGCGCCAGCAGCGTACCCAGCTCTGGAAACACCATATATTTT
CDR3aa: CASSVPSSGNTIYF

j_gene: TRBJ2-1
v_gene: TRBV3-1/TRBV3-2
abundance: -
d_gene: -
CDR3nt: TGTGCCAGCAGCCAAGAGAGACTAGTCCTCAATGAGCAGTTCTTC
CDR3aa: CASSQERLVLNEQFF

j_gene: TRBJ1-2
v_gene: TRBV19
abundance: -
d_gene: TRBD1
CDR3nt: TGTGCCAGTAGTAACACAGGGGGCGATGGCTACACCTTC
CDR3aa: CASSNTGGDGYTF

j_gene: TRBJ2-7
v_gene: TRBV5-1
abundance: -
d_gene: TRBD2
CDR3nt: TGCGCCAGCAGCTTCCTAGCGGGCGTCTCCTACGAGCAGTACTTC
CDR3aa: CASSFLAGVSYEQYF

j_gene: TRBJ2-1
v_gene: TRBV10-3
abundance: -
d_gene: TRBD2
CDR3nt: TGTGCCATCAGTGGCATGCTAGCGGGAGACAATGAGCAGTTCTTC
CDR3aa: CAISGMLAGDNEQFF

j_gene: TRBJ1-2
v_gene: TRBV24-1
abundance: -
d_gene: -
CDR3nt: TGTGCCACCAGTGTGCCGGGGGAAGATGGCTACACCTTC
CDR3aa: CATSVPGEDGYTF

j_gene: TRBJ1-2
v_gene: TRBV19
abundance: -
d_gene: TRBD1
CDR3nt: TGTGCCAGTAGTACTTTCGTCCCGGGACAGGGGAACTATGGCTACACCTTC
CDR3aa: CASSTFVPGQGNYGYTF

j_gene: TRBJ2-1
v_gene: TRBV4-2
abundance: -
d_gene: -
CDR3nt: TGTGCCAGCAGCCGGGACTCCCCCTACAATGAGCAGTTCTTC
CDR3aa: CASSRDSPYNEQFF

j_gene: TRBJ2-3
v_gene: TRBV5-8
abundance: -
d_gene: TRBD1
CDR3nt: TGTGCCAGCAACCCAGGGACAGGGAGAGAGGATACGCAGTATTTT
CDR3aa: CASNPGTGREDTQYF

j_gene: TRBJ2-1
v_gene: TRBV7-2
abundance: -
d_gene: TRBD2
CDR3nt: TGTGCCAGCAGCGCGACTAGCGGGAGTCTCTATGAGCAGTTCTTC
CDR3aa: CASSATSGSLYEQFF

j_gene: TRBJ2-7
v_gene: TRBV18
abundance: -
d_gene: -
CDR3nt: TGTGCCAGCTCACCAAATCTAGTGGAGCAGTACTTC
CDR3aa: CASSPNLVEQYF

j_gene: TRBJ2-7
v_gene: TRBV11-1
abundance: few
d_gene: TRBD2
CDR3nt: TGTGCCAGCAGCTTAGGATTAGCGGGAGAATACGAGCAGTACTTC
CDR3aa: CASSLGLAGEYEQYF

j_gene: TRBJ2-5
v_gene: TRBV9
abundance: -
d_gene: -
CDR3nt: TGTGCCAGCAGCGTAGGATGGGGACTTCGCGAGACCCAGTACTTC
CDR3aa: CASSVGWGLRETQYF

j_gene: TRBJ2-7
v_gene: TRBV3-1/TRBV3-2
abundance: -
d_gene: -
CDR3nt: TGTGCCAGCAGCCAAGGTGTGGCAGGGGAGCGGGAGCAGTACTTC
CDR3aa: CASSQGVAGEREQYF